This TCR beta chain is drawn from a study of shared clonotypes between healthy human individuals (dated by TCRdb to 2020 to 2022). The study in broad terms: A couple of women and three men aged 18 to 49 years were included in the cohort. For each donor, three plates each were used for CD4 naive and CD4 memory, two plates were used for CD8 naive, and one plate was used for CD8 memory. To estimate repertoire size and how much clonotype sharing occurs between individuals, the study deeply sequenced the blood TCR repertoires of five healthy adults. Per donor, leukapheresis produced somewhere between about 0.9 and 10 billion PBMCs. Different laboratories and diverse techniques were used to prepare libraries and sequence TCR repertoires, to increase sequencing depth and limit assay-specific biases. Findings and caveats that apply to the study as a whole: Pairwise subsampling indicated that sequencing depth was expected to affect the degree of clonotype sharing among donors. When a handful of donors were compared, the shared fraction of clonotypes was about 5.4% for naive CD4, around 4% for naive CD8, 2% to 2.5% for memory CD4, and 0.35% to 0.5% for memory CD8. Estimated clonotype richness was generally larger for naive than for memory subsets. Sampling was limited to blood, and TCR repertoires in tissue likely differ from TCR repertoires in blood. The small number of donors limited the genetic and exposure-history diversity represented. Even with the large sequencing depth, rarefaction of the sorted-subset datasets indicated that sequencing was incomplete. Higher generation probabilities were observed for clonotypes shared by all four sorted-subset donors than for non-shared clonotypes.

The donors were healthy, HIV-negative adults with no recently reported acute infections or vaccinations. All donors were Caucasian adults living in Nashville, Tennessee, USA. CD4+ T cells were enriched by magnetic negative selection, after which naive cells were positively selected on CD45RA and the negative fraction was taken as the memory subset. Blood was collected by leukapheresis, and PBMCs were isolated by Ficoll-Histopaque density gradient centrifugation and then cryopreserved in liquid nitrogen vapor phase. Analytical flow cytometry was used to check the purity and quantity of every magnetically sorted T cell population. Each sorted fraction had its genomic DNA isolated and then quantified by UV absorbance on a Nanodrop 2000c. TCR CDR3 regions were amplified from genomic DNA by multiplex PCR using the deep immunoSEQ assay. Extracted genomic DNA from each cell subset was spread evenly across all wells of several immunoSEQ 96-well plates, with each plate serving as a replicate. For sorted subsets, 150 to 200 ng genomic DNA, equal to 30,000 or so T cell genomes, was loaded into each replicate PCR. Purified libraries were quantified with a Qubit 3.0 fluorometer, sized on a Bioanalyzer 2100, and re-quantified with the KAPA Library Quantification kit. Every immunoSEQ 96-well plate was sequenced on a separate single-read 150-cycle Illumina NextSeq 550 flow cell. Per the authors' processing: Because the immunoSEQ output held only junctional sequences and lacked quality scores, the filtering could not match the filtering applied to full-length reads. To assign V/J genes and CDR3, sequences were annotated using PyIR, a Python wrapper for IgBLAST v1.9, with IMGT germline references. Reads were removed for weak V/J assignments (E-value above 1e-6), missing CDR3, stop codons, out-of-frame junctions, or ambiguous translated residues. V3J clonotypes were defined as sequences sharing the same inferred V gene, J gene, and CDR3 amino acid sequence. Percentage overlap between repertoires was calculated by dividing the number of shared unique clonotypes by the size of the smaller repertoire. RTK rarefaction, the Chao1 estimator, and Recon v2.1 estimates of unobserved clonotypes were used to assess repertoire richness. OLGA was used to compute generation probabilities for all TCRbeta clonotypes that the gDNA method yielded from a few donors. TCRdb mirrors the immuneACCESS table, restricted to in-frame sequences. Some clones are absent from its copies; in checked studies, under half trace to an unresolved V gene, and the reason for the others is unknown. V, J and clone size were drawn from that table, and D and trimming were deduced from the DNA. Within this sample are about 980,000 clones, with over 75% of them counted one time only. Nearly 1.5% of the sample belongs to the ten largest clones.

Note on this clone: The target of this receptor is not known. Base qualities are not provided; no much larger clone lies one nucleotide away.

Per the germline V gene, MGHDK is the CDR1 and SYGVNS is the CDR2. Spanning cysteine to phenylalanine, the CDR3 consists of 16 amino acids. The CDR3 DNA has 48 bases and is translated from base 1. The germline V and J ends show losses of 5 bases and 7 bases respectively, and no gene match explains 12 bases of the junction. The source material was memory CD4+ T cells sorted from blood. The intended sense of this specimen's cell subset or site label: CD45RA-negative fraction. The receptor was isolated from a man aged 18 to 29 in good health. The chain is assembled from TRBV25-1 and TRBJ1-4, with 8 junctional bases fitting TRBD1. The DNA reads TGTGCCAGCAGTCCGACGACAGGGGCGAGGGGTGAAAAACTGTTTTTT. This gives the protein CASSPTTGARGEKLFF.